This T cell receptor (beta chain) was sequenced for a study of blood T cell repertoires in COVID-19. For the study at large: PBMCs, B-cell-depleted T cells, or T cells were the source of the cDNA or gDNA that made up the material.

Deletions cut 4 bases from V and 6 bases from J, with 13 bases between. This CDR3 is built from 13 residues. The germline V gene has CDR1 SGHRS and CDR2 YFSETQ. This table comes from immunoSEQ multiplex PCR, and its TCRdb copy is limited to in-frame clones, with some not included. Of about 88,000 clones detected, around four fifths appear once; the ten largest clones hold over 10%. This sequence was found in a human donor in a cohort sampled during active COVID-19. The genes are TRBV5-1 and TRBJ1-2; tentatively, D is TRBD1 (5 bases). The sequenced sample was peripheral blood. The CDR3 sequence: CASSPQGPDGYTF. The CDR3 DNA reads TGCGCCAGCAGCCCTCAGGGCCCGGATGGCTACACCTTC. Looking up the rest from reference TRBV5-1 and TRBJ1-2 gives the full variable domain: KAGVTQTPRYLIKTRGQQVTLSCSPISGHRSVSWYQQTPGQGLQFLFEYFSETQRNKGNFPGRFSGRQFSNSRSEMNVSTLELGDSALYLCASSPQGPDGYTFGSGTRLTVV.